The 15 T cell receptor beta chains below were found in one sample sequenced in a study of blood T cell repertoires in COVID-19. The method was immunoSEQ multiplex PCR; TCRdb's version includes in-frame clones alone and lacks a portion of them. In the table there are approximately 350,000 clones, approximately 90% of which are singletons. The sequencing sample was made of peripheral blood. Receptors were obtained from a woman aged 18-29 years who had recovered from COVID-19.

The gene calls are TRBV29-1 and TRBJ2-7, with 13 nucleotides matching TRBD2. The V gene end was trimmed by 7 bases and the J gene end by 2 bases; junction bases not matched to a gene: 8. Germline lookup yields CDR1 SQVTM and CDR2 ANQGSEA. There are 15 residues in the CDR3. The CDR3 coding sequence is TGCAGCGCACACCTAGGACTAGCGGGAGCCTACGAGCAGTACGTC. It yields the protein CSAHLGLAGAYEQYV.

DNA of the CDR3: TGTGCCTGGGAACCGGGACTAGCGGGGCTAAGGCAGTATTTT. Amino acid sequence: CAWEPGLAGLRQYF. V usage is TRBV30 and J usage is TRBJ2-3; 13 bases agree with TRBD2. Losses at the gene ends were 5 bases for V and 11 bases for J; bases not matched to a gene: 10. The CDR3 sequence is 14 residues long. CDR1 and CDR2 from the germline V gene are GTSNPN and SVGIG (reference sequence).

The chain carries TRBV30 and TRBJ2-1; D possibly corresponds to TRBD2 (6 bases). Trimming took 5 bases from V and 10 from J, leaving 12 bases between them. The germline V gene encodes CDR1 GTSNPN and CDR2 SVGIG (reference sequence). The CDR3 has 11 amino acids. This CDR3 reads CAWGRDGEQFF. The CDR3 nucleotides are TGTGCCTGGGGGCGGGACGGGGAGCAGTTCTTC.

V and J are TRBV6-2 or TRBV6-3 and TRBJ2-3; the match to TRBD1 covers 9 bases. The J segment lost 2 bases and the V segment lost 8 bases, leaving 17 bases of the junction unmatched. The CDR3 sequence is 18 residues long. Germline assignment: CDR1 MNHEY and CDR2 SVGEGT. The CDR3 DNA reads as TGTGCCAGCGGCCGGGACAGGGCTCTCTTACTCCCCACAGATACGCAGTATTTT. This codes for CASGRDRALLLPTDTQYF.

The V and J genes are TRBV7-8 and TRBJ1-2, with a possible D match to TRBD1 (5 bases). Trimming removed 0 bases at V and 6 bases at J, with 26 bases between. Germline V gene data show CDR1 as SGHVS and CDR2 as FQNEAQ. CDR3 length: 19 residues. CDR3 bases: TGTGCCAGCAGCTTAGCGCAACGGATTCGAGTCGCTGGAGGGGATGGCTACACCTTC. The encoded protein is CASSLAQRIRVAGGDGYTF.

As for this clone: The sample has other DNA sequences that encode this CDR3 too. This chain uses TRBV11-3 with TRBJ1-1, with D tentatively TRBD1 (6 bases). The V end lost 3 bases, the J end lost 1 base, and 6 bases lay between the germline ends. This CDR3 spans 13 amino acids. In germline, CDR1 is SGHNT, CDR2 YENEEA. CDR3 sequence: CASSLTGNTEAFF. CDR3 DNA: TGTGCCAGCAGCTTGACAGGGAACACTGAAGCTTTCTTT. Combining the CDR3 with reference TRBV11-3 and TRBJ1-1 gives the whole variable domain EAGVVQSPRYKIIEKKQPVAFWCNPISGHNTLYWYLQNLGQGPELLIRYENEEAVDDSQLPKDRFSAERLKGVDSTLKIQPAELGDSAVYLCASSLTGNTEAFFGQGTRLTVV.

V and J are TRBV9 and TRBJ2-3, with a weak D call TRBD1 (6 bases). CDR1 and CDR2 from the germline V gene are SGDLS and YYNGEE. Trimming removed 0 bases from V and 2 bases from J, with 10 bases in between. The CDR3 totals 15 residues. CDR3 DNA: TGTGCCAGCAGCGTAGAGGGGGAGATCACAGATACGCAGTATTTT. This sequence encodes CASSVEGEITDTQYF.

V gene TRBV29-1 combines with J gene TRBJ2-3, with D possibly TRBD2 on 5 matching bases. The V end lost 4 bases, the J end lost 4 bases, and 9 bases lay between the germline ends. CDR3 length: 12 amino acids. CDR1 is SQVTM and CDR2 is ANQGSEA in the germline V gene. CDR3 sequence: CSVASGSDTQYF. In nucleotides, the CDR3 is TGCAGCGTTGCGTCGGGATCAGATACGCAGTATTTT.

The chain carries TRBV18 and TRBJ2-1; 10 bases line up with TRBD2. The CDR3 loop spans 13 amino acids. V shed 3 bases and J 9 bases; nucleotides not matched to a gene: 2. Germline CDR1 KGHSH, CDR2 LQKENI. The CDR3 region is CASSPRTSGEQFF. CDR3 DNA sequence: TGTGCCAGCTCACCCCGGACTAGCGGTGAGCAGTTCTTC.

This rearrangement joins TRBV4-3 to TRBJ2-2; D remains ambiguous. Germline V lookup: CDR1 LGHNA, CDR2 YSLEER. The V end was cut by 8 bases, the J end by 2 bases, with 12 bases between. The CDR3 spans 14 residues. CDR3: CASGRLPNTGELFF. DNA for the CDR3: TGCGCCAGCGGGCGTCTACCCAACACCGGGGAGCTGTTTTTT.

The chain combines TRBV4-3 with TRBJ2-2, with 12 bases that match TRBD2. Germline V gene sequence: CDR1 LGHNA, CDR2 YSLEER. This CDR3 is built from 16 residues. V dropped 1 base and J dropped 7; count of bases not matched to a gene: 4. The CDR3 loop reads CASSQGLAGGVGELFF. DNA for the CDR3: TGCGCCAGCAGCCAAGGGCTAGCGGGAGGGGTCGGGGAGCTGTTTTTT.

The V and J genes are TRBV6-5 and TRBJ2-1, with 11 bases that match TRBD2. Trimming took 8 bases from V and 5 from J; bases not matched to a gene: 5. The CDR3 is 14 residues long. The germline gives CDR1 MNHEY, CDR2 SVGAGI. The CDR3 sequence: CASGTSGSDNEQFF. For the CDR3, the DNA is TGTGCCAGCGGCACTAGCGGGAGTGACAATGAGCAGTTCTTC.

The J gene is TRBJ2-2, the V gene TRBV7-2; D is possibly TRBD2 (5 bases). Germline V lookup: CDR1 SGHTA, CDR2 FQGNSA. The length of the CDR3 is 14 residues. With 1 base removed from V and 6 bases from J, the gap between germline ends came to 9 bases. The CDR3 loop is CASSLVLEAGELFF. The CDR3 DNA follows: TGTGCCAGCAGCTTAGTATTGGAGGCCGGGGAGCTGTTTTTT.

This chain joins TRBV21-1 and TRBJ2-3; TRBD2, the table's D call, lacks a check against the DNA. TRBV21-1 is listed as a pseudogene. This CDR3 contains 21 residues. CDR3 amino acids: CASSKARGGSSQPSSTDTQYF. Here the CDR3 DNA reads TGTGCCAGCAGCAAGGCGCGGGGCGGGAGCTCGCAGCCTTCTAGCACAGATACGCAGTATTTT.

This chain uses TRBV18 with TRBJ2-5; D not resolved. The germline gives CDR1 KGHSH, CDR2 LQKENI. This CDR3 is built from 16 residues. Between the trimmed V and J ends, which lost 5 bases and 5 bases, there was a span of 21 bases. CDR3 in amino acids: CASSSEHDTSSETQYF. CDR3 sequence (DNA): TGTGCCAGCTCATCCGAACACGACACCTCCTCCGAGACCCAGTACTTC.